The 29 T cell receptor beta chains below all came from one sample that was sequenced in a study of T cell changes during pregnancy in multiple sclerosis. The method was immunoSEQ multiplex PCR; TCRdb's version includes in-frame clones alone and lacks a portion of them. The repertoire holds approximately 100,000 clones, with around 94% as singletons. The input for sequencing was peripheral blood, taken after pregnancy. The receptors were gathered from a female donor with multiple sclerosis, enrolled in a pregnancy study.

The chain employs TRBV21-1 and TRBJ1-1. TRBV21-1 corresponds to a pseudogene. This CDR3 is 16 amino acids long. The CDR3 loop is CASSKARVRADTEAFF. The CDR3 DNA reads as TGTGCCAGCAGCAAAGCGAGGGTCCGAGCAGACACTGAAGCTTTCTTT.

The chain employs TRBV6-4 and TRBJ2-1, with D possibly matching TRBD2 (7 bases). The CDR3 is 14 residues long. V lost 9 bases and J 9 bases, leaving 21 bases between the germline ends. Germline V lookup: CDR1 MRHNA, CDR2 SNTAGT. CDR3 DNA: TGTGCCAGTACGCCCGAGGGGGGGGCCGGTGAGCAGTTCTTC. It is translated as CASTPEGGAGEQFF.

This clone was observed a few times. The gene calls are TRBV10-3 and TRBJ2-7, with 7 bases matching TRBD2. The CDR3 is 22 amino acids. V lost 6 bases to trimming and J lost 1 base; unmatched junction nucleotides: 30. Germline V CDR1 and CDR2: ENHRY, SYGVKD. In DNA, the CDR3 is TGTGCCATCAGCCCGCTTGGGGGGGAAAGCGAGGGACCCGATCGAGGGTCCTACGAGCAGTACTTC. It specifies CAISPLGGESEGPDRGSYEQYF.

The genes are TRBV5-4 and TRBJ2-6; unclear D gene. Germline CDR1 SGHNT, CDR2 YYREEE (reference sequence). V lost 4 bases, J lost 2 bases, and 13 bases lay in between. There are 16 residues in the CDR3. CDR3 protein: CASSAVGSAGANVLTF. The CDR3 coding sequence is TGTGCCAGCAGCGCCGTCGGTTCGGCTGGGGCCAACGTCCTGACTTTC.

The J gene is TRBJ2-2, the V gene TRBV19; 10 bases are a match to TRBD2. The CDR3 contains 15 residues. The V gene's germline CDR1 is LNHDA and CDR2 SQIVND (reference sequence). With 4 bases clipped from V and 6 bases from J, the junction kept 5 bases outside the gene matches. In DNA form, the CDR3 reads TGTGCCAGTAGTAGGGATAGCGGGAGGCCCGGGGAGCTGTTTTTT. Protein: CASSRDSGRPGELFF.

V gene TRBV5-1 combines with J gene TRBJ2-7; TRBD1 agrees at 8 bases. Losses at the gene ends were 1 base for V and 0 bases for J; bases not matched to a gene: 12. Per germline, CDR1 SGHRS and CDR2 YFSETQ. There are 18 residues in the CDR3. CDR3 protein: CASSLWGWSGTGSYEQYF. CDR3 DNA: TGCGCCAGCAGCTTGTGGGGGTGGTCCGGGACAGGCTCCTACGAGCAGTACTTC.

The rearrangement uses TRBV6-6 and TRBJ1-1; tentatively, D is TRBD1 (6 bases). Germline V lookup: CDR1 MNHNY, CDR2 SVGAGI (reference sequence). The CDR3 is 14 amino acids. The V gene lost 7 bases and the J gene lost 3 bases, with 15 bases spanning the gap. The CDR3 DNA reads as TGTGCCAGCACCCTTGACAGGTTTGACACTGAAGCTTTCTTT. Amino acid sequence: CASTLDRFDTEAFF.

The rearrangement joins TRBV19 to TRBJ1-6; 7 nucleotides match TRBD1. V lost 8 bases and J lost 8; bases outside the gene matches: 6. Per germline, CDR1 LNHDA and CDR2 SQIVND (reference sequence). The CDR3 contains 13 residues. The CDR3 nucleotides are TGTGCCAGTCATGACAGGGTTCATTCACCCCTCCACTTT. Its translation is CASHDRVHSPLHF.

This CDR3 reads CASSGGQALSEAFF. As DNA, the CDR3 is TGTGCCAGCAGCGGAGGACAGGCCCTTTCTGAAGCTTTCTTT. The chain employs TRBV2 and TRBJ1-1; TRBD1 aligns across 7 bases. The germline gives CDR1 SNHLY, CDR2 FYNNEI. The length of the CDR3 is 14 residues. The V and J ends lost 6 bases and 6 bases, in that order; junction bases with no gene match: 10.

The chain links TRBV2 to TRBJ2-1, with 14 bases aligning to TRBD2. Germline CDR1 and CDR2: SNHLY and FYNNEI. V trimming: 4 bases; J trimming: 9 bases; junction bases outside the gene matches: 2. This CDR3 has 14 amino acids. This CDR3 is CASSGTSGGFEQFF. The CDR3 coding sequence is TGTGCCAGCAGTGGGACTAGCGGGGGGTTTGAGCAGTTCTTC.

CDR3 bases: TGTGCCAGCAGTGTCTACAGGGGTTCCCCTATGACTGAAGCTTTCTTT. Translated: CASSVYRGSPMTEAFF. The genes are TRBV6-1 and TRBJ1-1; 7 bases match TRBD1. Trimming removed 4 bases from V and 5 bases from J; junction bases left unmatched: 13. The CDR3 is made up of 16 amino acids. Germline CDR1 MNHNS, CDR2 SASEGT.

The DNA of the CDR3 is TGTGCCAGCAGTTTCGGGGGCTACACCTTC. Its protein product is CASSFGGYTF. The V and J genes are TRBV28 and TRBJ1-2; D ambiguous. The CDR3 is 10 amino acids. Per the germline V gene, CDR1 is MDHEN and CDR2 is SYDVKM. The V end lost 3 bases, the J end lost 8 bases, and 4 bases lay between the germline ends.

The genes are TRBV19 and TRBJ1-5; 9 positions match TRBD1. CDR1 LNHDA and CDR2 SQIVND come from the germline V gene (reference sequence). CDR3 length: 16 residues. J lost 6 bases, V lost 5 bases, and 11 bases had no gene match. This chain's CDR3 is CASSSPRDRDGQPQHF. The CDR3 DNA reads TGTGCCAGTAGTTCCCCCCGGGACAGGGATGGTCAGCCCCAGCATTTT.

This clone has a single count. The CDR3 reads CASTGGSSGNTIYF. Here the CDR3 DNA reads TGTGCCAGCACCGGAGGGAGCTCTGGAAACACCATATATTTT. The rearrangement joins TRBV2 to TRBJ1-3; unclear D gene. This CDR3 has 14 amino acids. V was clipped by 7 bases and J by 0 bases, with 10 bases between them. Germline CDR1 reads SNHLY; CDR2 reads FYNNEI.

This clone was found once. The gene calls are TRBV7-2 and TRBJ2-7; D remains ambiguous. The length of the CDR3 is 12 residues. Germline V CDR1 and CDR2: SGHTA, FQGNSA. Deletions cut 4 bases from V and 3 bases from J, with 7 bases between. The CDR3 here is CASSSVYYEQYF. For the CDR3, the DNA is TGTGCCAGCAGCTCGGTTTACTACGAGCAGTACTTC.

V is TRBV5-4 and J is TRBJ2-7; D gene unclear. The CDR3 spans 13 residues. CDR1 SGHNT and CDR2 YYREEE come from the germline V gene (reference sequence). The ends were cut back, 2 bases at V and 1 base at J, with 7 bases in the middle. CDR3 DNA: TGTGCCAGCAGCTTTATCGGGTCCTACGAGCAGTACTTC. Translating gives CASSFIGSYEQYF.

The chain links TRBV18 to TRBJ1-5; D is uncertain. Trimming took off 2 bases at V and 3 bases at J, with 14 bases between the two ends. This CDR3 contains 16 residues. Per germline, CDR1 KGHSH and CDR2 LQKENI. The CDR3 nucleotides are TGTGCCAGCTCACCAGCCAGAGGGTCCCCCAATCAGCCCCAGCATTTT. Translating gives CASSPARGSPNQPQHF.

The chain uses TRBV5-4 and TRBJ2-7, with TRBD2 matching 12 bases. J gave up 6 bases and V 0 bases, and 4 bases lay outside the gene matches. The CDR3 extends over 15 amino acids. In germline, CDR1 is SGHNT, CDR2 YYREEE (reference sequence). Written as DNA, the CDR3 is TGTGCCAGCAGCTTGGGACTAGCGGGAGTACCCGAGCAGTACTTC. It codes for CASSLGLAGVPEQYF. Using reference TRBV5-4 and TRBJ2-7 for the parts outside the CDR3, the full variable domain is ETGVTQSPTHLIKTRGQQVTLRCSSQSGHNTVSWYQQALGQGPQFIFQYYREEENGRGNFPPRFSGLQFPNYSSELNVNALELDDSALYLCASSLGLAGVPEQYFGPGTRLTVT.

The chain carries TRBV15 and TRBJ2-3, with 7 bases fitting TRBD2. The germline CDR1 and CDR2 sequences are LNHNV and YYDKDF (reference sequence). The trim removed 5 bases at V and 6 bases at J, leaving 11 bases unmatched. The CDR3 loop spans 15 amino acids. As DNA, the CDR3 is TGTGCCACCAGCGACCTGGGGGGGTCGGGGGATACGCAGTATTTT. Its translation is CATSDLGGSGDTQYF. The full variable domain, completed using reference TRBV15 and TRBJ2-3, is DAMVIQNPRYQVTQFGKPVTLSCSQTLNHNVMYWYQQKSSQAPKLLFHYYDKDFNNEADTPDNFQSRRPNTSFCFLDIRSPGLGDTAMYLCATSDLGGSGDTQYFGPGTRLTVL.

V and J are TRBV7-2 and TRBJ2-1; TRBD2 matches at 8 bases. J gave up 0 bases and V 5 bases, and 3 bases lay outside the gene matches. Germline CDR1 is SGHTA and CDR2 is FQGNSA. This CDR3 is 15 amino acids long. The CDR3: CASSATSGSYNEQFF. CDR3 bases: TGTGCCAGCAGCGCCACTAGCGGCTCCTACAATGAGCAGTTCTTC.

The rearrangement joins TRBV7-6 to TRBJ2-5; the D gene is possibly TRBD1 (5 bases). The CDR3 contains 15 residues. Germline assignment: CDR1 SGHVS and CDR2 FNYEAQ. The ends were cut back, 1 base at V and 5 bases at J, with 14 bases in the middle. CDR3: CASSLGPGYRETQYF. The CDR3 region has the DNA TGTGCCAGCAGCTTAGGCCCAGGGTACCGGGAGACCCAGTACTTC.

The J gene is TRBJ2-5, the V gene TRBV18; 14 nucleotides match TRBD2. Germline V gene sequence: CDR1 KGHSH, CDR2 LQKENI. J gave up 2 bases and V 4 bases, and 3 bases lay outside the gene matches. The CDR3 is 16 residues long. The CDR3 nucleotides read TGTGCCAGCTCACTTGGACTAGCGGGGGGACAAGAGACCCAGTACTTC. Translation: CASSLGLAGGQETQYF.

This clone was detected only once. The chain carries TRBV18 and TRBJ2-4; 8 bases line up with TRBD1. Germline loops: CDR1 KGHSH, CDR2 LQKENI. Trimming took 3 bases from V and 1 from J; bases not matched to a gene: 5. The CDR3 runs 16 residues. The CDR3 sequence: CASSPETGAAKNIQYF. The CDR3 bases are TGTGCCAGCTCACCGGAGACAGGGGCGGCCAAAAACATTCAGTACTTC.

The rearrangement joins TRBV10-3 to TRBJ2-7; 10 positions agree with TRBD1. CDR1 and CDR2 (germline): ENHRY, SYGVKD. Germline trimming cut 9 bases from V and 4 bases from J; bases unmatched to any gene: 3. CDR3 length equals 12 residues. CDR3 region: CAIRQGAYEQYF. For the CDR3, the DNA is TGTGCCATAAGACAGGGGGCGTACGAGCAGTACTTC.

The chain links TRBV4-2 to TRBJ2-7; the match to TRBD2 covers 13 bases. Germline CDR1 reads LGHNA; CDR2 reads YNFKEQ. V gave up 4 bases and J gave up 3 bases; unmatched junction bases: 3. There are 15 residues in the CDR3. Here the CDR3 reads CASSLGTSGDYEQYF. For the CDR3, the DNA is TGTGCCAGCAGCCTCGGGACTAGCGGGGACTACGAGCAGTACTTC.

The V gene is TRBV9, the J gene TRBJ2-3; D is unclear. CDR3 size: 13 residues. Germline CDR1 reads SGDLS; CDR2 reads YYNGEE. V gave up 4 bases and J gave up 4 bases, with 10 bases separating them. The chain's CDR3 is CASSSRVSDTQYF. CDR3 bases: TGTGCCAGCAGCTCTCGGGTATCAGATACGCAGTATTTT.

The chain joins TRBV19 to TRBJ1-2; D is unclear. There are 14 residues in the CDR3. V was shortened by 1 base and J by 2 bases, with 8 bases between the two germline ends. Germline CDR1 LNHDA, CDR2 SQIVND (reference sequence). The CDR3 sequence: CASSIVGGNYGYTF. In DNA, the CDR3 is TGTGCCAGTAGTATAGTTGGAGGGAACTATGGCTACACCTTC.

The V gene is TRBV7-9, the J gene TRBJ2-1; TRBD1 matches 7 bases. Germline V gene sequence: CDR1 SEHNR, CDR2 FQNEAQ (reference sequence). The CDR3 is made up of 16 amino acids. Trimming at V came to 5 bases and at J to 3 bases, leaving 10 bases not matched to a gene. CDR3 residues: CASSQPLRDSYNEQFF. In DNA form, the CDR3 reads TGTGCCAGCAGCCAGCCCCTTCGGGACAGCTACAATGAGCAGTTCTTC.

This sequence joins TRBV7-6 and TRBJ1-5; no reliable D call. The CDR3 length is 15 residues. Trimming stripped 1 base from V and 7 bases from J, with 14 bases between. Looked up from germline, CDR1 is SGHVS and CDR2 is FNYEAQ. The CDR3 region is CASSLGPAAGQPQHF. CDR3 DNA: TGTGCCAGCAGCTTAGGGCCTGCAGCCGGGCAGCCCCAGCATTTT.